This T cell receptor beta chain was sequenced in a study of blood T cell repertoires in COVID-19. Study-wide background: Specimens from acute and convalescent COVID-19 originated in the United States, Italy and Spain.

The data were produced by immunoSEQ multiplex PCR, yet TCRdb's version contains in-frame clones alone and is incomplete. The repertoire holds about 120,000 clones, with under 90% as singletons. Germline CDR1 is MNHEY and CDR2 is SVGEGT. This CDR3 region has 15 residues. The junction had 5 bases not matched to a gene; V was cut back by 4 bases and J by 2 bases. This clone was observed a handful of times. Sequencing input: peripheral blood. The V and J genes are TRBV6-2 or TRBV6-3 and TRBJ1-5; 7 nucleotides agree with TRBD1. The origin of this receptor is a woman in her 70s with acute or convalescent COVID-19. The CDR3 sequence is CASSSPDRGNQPQHF. In DNA, the CDR3 is TGTGCCAGCAGTTCCCCCGACAGGGGCAATCAGCCCCAGCATTTT.